This T cell receptor beta chain came from a study of T-cell reconstitution after alpha-beta-depleted transplantation in children. Unique molecular identifiers were incorporated during preparation of the TCRbeta library. MiXCR was run by TCRdb on the PCR reads, yielding one entry per CDR3 protein. The data hold 450,000 to 600,000 distinct CDR3 sequences, with approximately 13% observed a single time. Comment on this clonotype: What it binds is unknown.

Whole-study results and caveats: Surviving recipient cells, namely T cells and thymic progenitors, were the source of high day-60 TCRbeta diversity in some patients. Diversity and T-cell counts at one year after transplant derived mostly from new T cells.

The CDR3 length is 12 residues. Per germline, CDR1 DFQATT and CDR2 SNEGSKA (reference sequence). J is TRBJ2-7 and V is TRBV20-1; possibly TRBD2 for D (5 bases). The source of this sequence is a male patient under 18 who had a stem cell transplant for acute myeloid leukemia, so the T cells may come from the graft donor. Sequences were derived from PBMCs, mostly from graft donor cells, sampled 360 days after TCRalphabeta/CD19-depleted stem cell transplant. The CDR3 is CSVSGLTYEQYF. The CDR3 DNA sequence: TGCAGCGTCTCAGGACTCACCTACGAGCAGTACTTC.